This TCR beta chain was captured in a study of cytomegalovirus exposure and HLA in healthy donors. Study-wide results and limits: Judged likely to be a sequencing artifact was a cluster of highly shared sequence variants. Only CMV serostatus was available as immune exposure information.

Germline values: CDR1 LNHDA, CDR2 SQIVND (reference sequence). This CDR3 has 15 residues. Germline trimming cut 4 bases from V and 6 bases from J; bases unmatched to any gene: 11. A word on this clone: Antigen unknown.

The PCR was carried out with 60 Vbeta primers and 13 Jbeta primers. Assay: immunoSEQ multiplex PCR; the TCRdb copy retains only in-frame clones and omits some. This table has about 190,000 clones, roughly four fifths appearing once. Material: PBMCs. V gene TRBV19 combines with J gene TRBJ1-1; 7 bases map to TRBD1. This receptor was identified in a woman younger than 45 in good health and CMV-seropositive. Written as DNA, the CDR3 is TGTGCCAGTAGTAGTCCGGGACAGCCTCGACCTGAAGCTTTCTTT. Encoded protein: CASSSPGQPRPEAFF.